The 22 T cell receptor beta chains in this list originate from one sample, sequenced in a study of T cell repertoires in cytomegalovirus infection. TCRdb reprocessed the reads via MiXCR and lists one record per CDR3 protein. The sample has about 490,000 distinct CDR3 sequences, approximately 26% seen once. Source material: PBMCs. The receptors were sampled from a human donor in good health (CMV status not recorded). Some clones in this sample may be carry-over from other donors' samples.

This clonotype came up many times. V gene TRBV7-9 combines with J gene TRBJ1-1; TRBD1 might be the D (5 bases). V was pared by 5 bases and J by 1 base, with 17 bases between. Germline V gene lookup returns CDR1 SEHNR and CDR2 FQNEAQ (reference sequence). This CDR3 region has 16 residues. The CDR3 loop reads CASSPTLDGGNTEAFF. The CDR3 DNA reads as TGTGCCAGCAGCCCCACCTTGGACGGGGGGAACACTGAAGCTTTCTTT.

There are a few counts of this clonotype. The chain uses TRBV7-9 and TRBJ2-5; D might be TRBD2 (5 bases). This CDR3 is built from 15 residues. Trimming shortened V by 5 bases and J by 5 bases, and 18 bases separated the two germline ends. Per the germline V gene, CDR1 is SEHNR and CDR2 is FQNEAQ (reference sequence). The CDR3 is CASSPAPGEVETQYF. CDR3 coding DNA: TGTGCCAGCAGCCCCGCCCCCGGGGAAGTGGAGACCCAGTACTTC.

This clonotype was found a few times. The chain employs TRBV2 and TRBJ2-1; 8 nucleotides align to TRBD1. Trimming took 6 bases from V and 15 from J; bases not matched to a gene: 7. The germline CDR1 and CDR2 sequences are SNHLY and FYNNEI. The CDR3 spans 11 residues. This CDR3 is CASSGDRMGFF. DNA of the CDR3: TGTGCCAGCAGCGGGGACAGGATGGGGTTCTTC.

The chain employs TRBV27 and TRBJ2-6; D is unresolved. Germline V gives CDR1 MNHEY, CDR2 SMNVEV (reference sequence). V was clipped by 5 bases and J by 1 base, with 6 bases between them. The CDR3 sequence is 14 residues long. Here the CDR3 DNA reads TGTGCCAGCAGTGGAAAATCTGGGGCCAACGTCCTGACTTTC. Its translation is CASSGKSGANVLTF. Together with reference TRBV27 and TRBJ2-6, the CDR3 gives the full variable domain: EAQVTQNPRYLITVTGKKLTVTCSQNMNHEYMSWYRQDPGLGLRQIYYSMNVEVTDKGDVPEGYKVSRKEKRNFPLILESPSPNQTSLYFCASSGKSGANVLTFGAGSRLTVL.

The chain uses TRBV30 and TRBJ2-1; 11 bases agree with TRBD1. CDR1 is GTSNPN and CDR2 is SVGIG in the germline V gene (reference sequence). Trimming removed 4 bases from V and 7 bases from J; junction bases left unmatched: 3. The CDR3 contains 13 residues. The CDR3 loop is CAWTGTGGNEQFF. DNA for the CDR3: TGTGCCTGGACCGGGACAGGGGGGAATGAGCAGTTCTTC.

The chain has TRBV7-8 and TRBJ1-6; D is undetermined. Germline values: CDR1 SGHVS, CDR2 FQNEAQ. V lost 3 bases and J 10 bases, leaving 16 bases between the germline ends. There are 15 residues in the CDR3. The CDR3 spells CASSLLVRATSPLHF. The DNA of the CDR3 is TGTGCCAGCAGCTTGCTGGTTAGGGCCACCTCACCCCTCCACTTT.

This clonotype occurred a few times. The rearrangement links TRBV6-2 or TRBV6-3 to TRBJ2-1; unclear D gene. V was pared by 4 bases and J by 2 bases, with 12 bases between. The CDR3 runs to 15 residues. Germline V gene lookup returns CDR1 MNHEY and CDR2 SVGEGT. The CDR3 loop is CASSSRWVAYNEQFF. Here the CDR3 DNA reads TGTGCCAGCAGTTCCCGCTGGGTGGCCTACAATGAGCAGTTCTTC.

V usage is TRBV11-2 and J usage is TRBJ2-3, with 16 bases lining up with TRBD2. The CDR3 extends over 17 amino acids. In germline, CDR1 is SGHAT, CDR2 FQNNGV. J gave up 6 bases and V 2 bases, and 5 bases lay outside the gene matches. The CDR3, as DNA: TGTGCCAGCAGCTTACTCTCGGGACTAGCGGGAGGGGATACGCAGTATTTT. It is translated as CASSLLSGLAGGDTQYF.

This clonotype was picked up a small number of times. The chain couples TRBV11-3 to TRBJ2-3, with a possible D match to TRBD2 (6 bases). V was clipped by 6 bases and J by 4 bases, with 14 bases between them. CDR3 length: 14 amino acids. Per the germline V gene, CDR1 is SGHNT and CDR2 is YENEEA. The CDR3 DNA is TGTGCCAGCAGTTTGGGGGAGGTCGCAGATACGCAGTATTTT. Translation: CASSLGEVADTQYF.

This chain connects TRBV10-3 to TRBJ1-1; D is undetermined. Germline V gene sequence: CDR1 ENHRY, CDR2 SYGVKD. The CDR3 spans 13 residues. Trimming removed 4 bases from V and 0 bases from J, with 6 bases in between. CDR3 sequence: CAISGLLNTEAFF. The CDR3 nucleotides read TGTGCCATCAGTGGCCTTCTGAACACTGAAGCTTTCTTT.

V is TRBV4-3 and J is TRBJ1-5, with a weak D call TRBD1 (6 bases). Germline loops: CDR1 LGHNA, CDR2 YSLEER. The V gene lost 0 bases and the J gene lost 3 bases, with 9 bases spanning the gap. The CDR3 is 15 amino acids. The DNA for the CDR3 is TGCGCCAGCAGCCAAGAACAGGGATACAATCAGCCCCAGCATTTT. The encoded protein is CASSQEQGYNQPQHF.

This clonotype was seen more than once but under ten times. V and J are TRBV5-4 and TRBJ2-2, with D tentatively TRBD1 (5 bases). Per the germline V gene, CDR1 is SGHNT and CDR2 is YYREEE (reference sequence). The CDR3 has 15 amino acids. Deletions cut 3 bases from V and 4 bases from J, with 13 bases between. The DNA for the CDR3 is TGTGCCAGCAGCTCACTACCAGGGATCACCGGGGAGCTGTTTTTT. Translating gives CASSSLPGITGELFF. The full variable domain, its missing parts supplied by reference TRBV5-4 and TRBJ2-2, is ETGVTQSPTHLIKTRGQQVTLRCSSQSGHNTVSWYQQALGQGPQFIFQYYREEENGRGNFPPRFSGLQFPNYSSELNVNALELDDSALYLCASSSLPGITGELFFGEGSRLTVL.

There are a few counts of this clonotype. The chain links TRBV19 to TRBJ2-5; D is possibly TRBD1 or TRBD2 (5 bases each). The CDR3 extends over 13 amino acids. Deletions cut 7 bases from V and 5 bases from J, with 14 bases between. Germline V gene lookup returns CDR1 LNHDA and CDR2 SQIVND (reference sequence). The CDR3 coding sequence is TGTGCCAGTACTCCCCGGGGCCGGGAGACCCAGTACTTC. Its translation: CASTPRGRETQYF.

In this sample, this clonotype turned up many times. The rearrangement joins TRBV7-8 to TRBJ1-1; D is perhaps TRBD1 (5 bases). There are 16 residues in the CDR3. V gave up 5 bases and J gave up 5 bases, with 21 bases separating them. Germline loops: CDR1 SGHVS, CDR2 FQNEAQ. DNA for the CDR3: TGTGCCAGCAGCAATTATGACATAGCCCCAGGGACTGAAGCTTTCTTT. Its translation is CASSNYDIAPGTEAFF.

The V call is TRBV29-1, the J call TRBJ2-5; D is tentatively TRBD1 or TRBD2 (6 bases each). Germline V CDR1 and CDR2: SQVTM, ANQGSEA. Trimming stripped 6 bases from V and 7 bases from J, with 18 bases between. This CDR3 has 13 residues. CDR3 coding DNA: TGCAGCGTAGCAACCGGGGGCCAGAGGACCCAGTACTTC. Protein product: CSVATGGQRTQYF.

This clonotype occurred a few times. The V and J genes are TRBV12-3 or TRBV12-4 and TRBJ1-3; D uncertain. Trimming shortened V by 7 bases and J by 3 bases, and 13 bases separated the two germline ends. This CDR3 region has 14 residues. DNA of the CDR3: TGTGCCAGCATTTGGAGGACCGGTGGAAACACCATATATTTT. Residues: CASIWRTGGNTIYF.

In DNA form, the CDR3 reads TGTGCCATCAGTGAGACTAGCGGGACCTACAATGAGCAGTTCTTC. Encoded protein: CAISETSGTYNEQFF. V and J are TRBV10-3 and TRBJ2-1, with TRBD2 matching 10 bases. Germline V gives CDR1 ENHRY, CDR2 SYGVKD. This CDR3 contains 15 residues. V trimming: 2 bases; J trimming: 2 bases; junction bases outside the gene matches: 0.

J is TRBJ2-7 and V is TRBV28; D possibly corresponds to TRBD2 (6 bases). With 6 bases removed from V and 3 bases from J, the gap between germline ends came to 18 bases. The V gene's germline CDR1 is MDHEN and CDR2 SYDVKM. This CDR3 has 15 amino acids. The CDR3 region is CASSMPGLLIYEQYF. In DNA form, the CDR3 reads TGTGCCAGCAGCATGCCGGGACTCCTGATCTACGAGCAGTACTTC.

In its sample, this clonotype was seen many times. The V gene is TRBV6-5, the J gene TRBJ1-1; D not certain. CDR1 and CDR2 (germline): MNHEY, SVGAGI. V dropped 5 bases and J dropped 0 bases, with 13 bases sitting between them. The CDR3 runs 15 residues. CDR3 residues: CASSRPGRMNTEAFF. DNA of the CDR3: TGTGCCAGCAGTCGCCCGGGGAGGATGAACACTGAAGCTTTCTTT.

The rearrangement uses TRBV29-1 and TRBJ2-3; TRBD2 is a possible D gene (6 bases). The CDR3 sequence is 15 residues long. The ends were cut back, 6 bases at V and 0 bases at J, with 16 bases in the middle. In germline, CDR1 is SQVTM, CDR2 ANQGSEA. In DNA, the CDR3 is TGCAGCGTGCTATACGGGAGTCTTAGCACAGATACGCAGTATTTT. Protein product: CSVLYGSLSTDTQYF.

This clonotype has a handful of counts. This chain joins TRBV29-1 and TRBJ1-2; 11 nucleotides match TRBD1. Germline-derived CDR1 and CDR2 are SQVTM and ANQGSEA. The CDR3 totals 13 residues. The V and J ends lost 7 bases and 2 bases, in that order; junction bases with no gene match: 3. This chain's CDR3 is CSARTGGNYGYTF. The DNA of the CDR3 is TGCAGCGCCCGGACAGGGGGCAACTATGGCTACACCTTC.

This clonotype turned up a few times. The genes are TRBV7-6 and TRBJ1-2; TRBD1 agrees at 8 bases. Germline trimming cut 1 base from V and 5 bases from J; bases unmatched to any gene: 15. This CDR3 comprises 18 residues. The germline V gene encodes CDR1 SGHVS and CDR2 FNYEAQ. CDR3 sequence: CASSLGGQDPLLNYGYTF. In DNA form, the CDR3 reads TGTGCCAGCAGCTTAGGGGGACAGGACCCGTTACTTAATTATGGCTACACCTTC.